This T cell receptor beta chain was observed in a study of regulatory T cells in long-lasting Graves disease. This clonotype showed up just a few times. Time point defined: persistent/refractory GD, antithyroid drugs over 5 years with positive TRAb. With RNA extracted from PBMCs as input, the TCR library was made. An endocrinology unit in Xi'an, China, supplied the patients. Building of the TCR beta libraries involved iRepertoire HTBI primers and Arm-PCR of CDR3 regions. TCRdb reanalysed the multiplex PCR reads using MiXCR and keeps one entry per CDR3 protein. This table has approximately 440,000 distinct CDR3 sequences, roughly a quarter appearing once. Trimming removed 4 bases at V and 4 bases at J, with 9 bases between. From germline, CDR1 is DFQATT and CDR2 SNEGSKA (reference sequence). This CDR3 contains 12 residues.

The chain joins TRBV20-1 to TRBJ2-3, with unresolved D. This sequence was found in a female donor with Graves disease. Sequencing used peripheral blood mononuclear cells (PBMCs), obtained when the disease was refractory, from a patient treated with antithyroid drugs. The CDR3 DNA reads as TGCAGTGCTACGGACGGGCCAGATACGCAGTATTTT. Protein product: CSATDGPDTQYF.